The 32 T cell receptor beta chains below come from one sample, sequenced in a study of CD8 T cells in Susac syndrome (dated by TCRdb to about 2019). The library was made by the immunoSEQ multiplex PCR assay. RNA was extracted using the RNeasy kit, and roughly 0.5 to 1 ug of the RNA was reverse transcribed with random hexamers. TCRdb passed the public sequencing reads through fastp at Q25 and MiXCR, retaining productive beta sequences. Rows with one shared CDR3 protein collapse into an entry with the most common genes and DNA. A total of hundreds of thousands of distinct CDR3 sequences appear in this sample, around 83% of them only once. The ten largest clones take up under 0.15% of the sample. Sequenced: CD8+ T cells from PBMCs. Receptor source: a human donor with multiple sclerosis.

Only a few counts were recorded for this clonotype. The genes are TRBV6-1 and TRBJ2-7; weak D call: TRBD1 (6 bases). This CDR3 spans 17 amino acids. V was trimmed by 5 bases and J by 0 bases, leaving 20 bases between them. The germline CDR1 and CDR2 sequences are MNHNS and SASEGT. The CDR3 region has the DNA TGTGCCAGCAGTCCGGAGACCGGGACACTCCACTCCTACGAGCAGTACTTC. Amino acid sequence: CASSPETGTLHSYEQYF.

This clonotype was counted only a few times. The chain links TRBV6-5 to TRBJ1-5; 8 bases line up with TRBD1. Unmatched junction bases numbered 8, after V lost 2 bases and J lost 5 bases. Germline-derived CDR1 and CDR2 are MNHEY and SVGAGI. The CDR3 totals 16 residues. The CDR3 sequence is CASSYPMDRADQPQHF. In DNA, the CDR3 is TGTGCCAGCAGTTACCCTATGGACAGGGCGGATCAGCCCCAGCATTTT.

The chain links TRBV12-3 or TRBV12-4 to TRBJ2-1, with D perhaps TRBD1 (5 bases). With 1 base removed from V and 7 bases from J, the gap between germline ends came to 8 bases. The CDR3 length is 13 residues. As DNA, the CDR3 is TGTGCCAGCAGTTTAGATTCAGGGAATGAGCAGTTCTTC. It yields the protein CASSLDSGNEQFF.

The V and J genes are TRBV19 and TRBJ2-5, with 10 bases fitting TRBD1. Trimming removed 10 bases from V and 6 bases from J; junction bases left unmatched: 11. The length of the CDR3 is 14 residues. CDR1 is LNHDA, CDR2 SQIVND, per germline (reference sequence). The DNA of the CDR3 is TGTGCCACTGCCGGGGTGGGACAGGGGAAGACCCAGTACTTC. This encodes CATAGVGQGKTQYF.

The V call is TRBV6-5, the J call TRBJ2-2; TRBD2 aligns across 8 bases. CDR1 is MNHEY and CDR2 is SVGAGI in the germline V gene. The CDR3 extends over 15 amino acids. V was clipped by 5 bases and J by 5 bases; unmatched bases: 7. The CDR3 DNA follows: TGTGCCAGCAGTCCCGGGACTAGGGGTACCGGGGAGCTGTTTTTT. Protein product: CASSPGTRGTGELFF.

The chain links TRBV27 to TRBJ1-1; no firm D call. This CDR3 has 15 residues. Trimming removed 5 bases from V and 1 base from J, with 14 bases in between. The germline CDR1 and CDR2 sequences are MNHEY and SMNVEV (reference sequence). This chain's CDR3 is CASSVLFTANTEAFF. CDR3 in DNA: TGTGCCAGCAGTGTTCTCTTTACGGCGAACACTGAAGCTTTCTTT.

The chain recombines TRBV30 with TRBJ1-1, with D maybe TRBD1 (5 bases). The CDR3 runs 13 residues. The V gene lost 5 bases and the J gene lost 4 bases, with 14 bases spanning the gap. Germline CDR1 GTSNPN, CDR2 SVGIG (reference sequence). Here the CDR3 DNA reads TGTGCCTGGGCCGTGGGGGTTGGCACTGAAGCTTTCTTT. Its translation is CAWAVGVGTEAFF.

The chain couples TRBV10-3 to TRBJ2-3, with TRBD1 matching 10 bases. The CDR3 has 19 amino acids. Germline values: CDR1 ENHRY, CDR2 SYGVKD. Trimming cost V 0 bases and J 1 base; bases outside gene matches: 10. The CDR3 loop reads CAISESPPRDRGRTDTQYF. The CDR3 coding sequence is TGTGCCATCAGTGAGTCACCCCCGAGAGACAGGGGGCGCACAGATACGCAGTATTTT.

J is TRBJ2-3 and V is TRBV21-1; no DNA check was done on the table's D call, TRBD1. TRBV21-1 is described as a pseudogene. The CDR3 consists of 13 residues. CDR3 protein: CAPRDRGTDTQYF. The CDR3, as DNA: TGTGCCCCACGGGACAGAGGCACAGATACGCAGTATTTT.

The CDR3: CAWYTFLDTEAFF. CDR3 bases: TGTGCCTGGTATACCTTCTTGGACACTGAAGCTTTCTTT. This chain links TRBV30 with TRBJ1-1, with unresolved D. The germline V and J ends were trimmed by 5 bases and 3 bases, with 13 bases remaining between them. CDR3 size: 13 residues. The germline V gene has CDR1 GTSNPN and CDR2 SVGIG (reference sequence).

CDR3 sequence: CASSQGTPFSYEQYF. As DNA, the CDR3 is TGCGCCAGCAGCCAAGGGACACCGTTCTCCTACGAGCAGTACTTC. The V gene is TRBV4-1, the J gene TRBJ2-7, with TRBD1 as a possible D gene (5 bases). The V end lost 1 base, the J end lost 0 bases, and 10 bases lay between the germline ends. The CDR3 is made up of 15 amino acids. Germline-derived CDR1 and CDR2 are MGHRA and YSYEKL.

This rearrangement joins TRBV28 to TRBJ2-5; 7 bases are shared with TRBD1. The CDR3 loop spans 16 amino acids. The V gene's germline CDR1 is MDHEN and CDR2 SYDVKM. The trim removed 6 bases at V and 1 base at J, leaving 11 bases unmatched. CDR3 nucleotides: TGTGCCAGCAGCTTCCTGACAGGGTTAACCCAAGAGACCCAGTACTTC. Amino acids: CASSFLTGLTQETQYF.

This chain connects TRBV5-1 to TRBJ2-3; 8 bases match TRBD1. CDR3 length equals 14 residues. Germline V gene data show CDR1 as SGHRS and CDR2 as YFSETQ. The trim removed 6 bases at V and 1 base at J, leaving 4 bases unmatched. CDR3 bases: TGCGCCAGCATCGAGACAGGGGGCACAGATACGCAGTATTTT. Its protein product is CASIETGGTDTQYF.

The count of this clonotype is one. The J gene is TRBJ1-1, the V gene TRBV9, with 9 bases matching TRBD1. CDR1 is SGDLS, CDR2 YYNGEE, per germline. J lost 6 bases, V lost 3 bases, and 6 bases had no gene match. The CDR3 is made up of 14 amino acids. CDR3 DNA sequence: TGTGCCAGCAGCGGGGGACAGGGTATTCCTGAAGCTTTCTTT. Amino acids: CASSGGQGIPEAFF.

The chain combines TRBV19 with TRBJ2-1; no clear D. This CDR3 contains 17 residues. Trimming shortened V by 2 bases and J by 0 bases, and 14 bases separated the two germline ends. The germline gives CDR1 LNHDA, CDR2 SQIVND (reference sequence). The DNA for the CDR3 is TGTGCCAGTAGTATATCCGGTGGATATAGCTCCTACAATGAGCAGTTCTTC. Translating it yields CASSISGGYSSYNEQFF.

The sample holds a few counts of this clonotype. The chain couples TRBV27 to TRBJ2-7, with D tentatively TRBD1 (5 bases). CDR1 MNHEY and CDR2 SMNVEV come from the germline V gene (reference sequence). This CDR3 is 13 amino acids long. V was pared by 4 bases and J by 4 bases, with 11 bases between. Here the CDR3 reads CASSSQVIYEQYF. In DNA, the CDR3 is TGTGCCAGCAGTTCACAGGTTATATACGAGCAGTACTTC.

As DNA, the CDR3 is TGTGCCAGCAGCACGGGAAAGACCCAGTACTTC. It yields the protein CASSTGKTQYF. The genes are TRBV9 and TRBJ2-5; possible D gene TRBD2, 5 bases. The V and J ends lost 4 bases and 6 bases respectively, with 7 bases between them. Germline-derived CDR1 and CDR2 are SGDLS and YYNGEE. The CDR3 covers 11 residues.

The chain recombines TRBV29-1 with TRBJ2-3, with 9 bases that match TRBD2. This CDR3 contains 15 residues. The V segment lost 2 bases and the J segment 3 bases; nucleotides outside the gene matches: 6. CDR1 is SQVTM, CDR2 ANQGSEA, per germline. The CDR3 bases are TGCAGCGTTGAATCTAGCGGGATTGGGACAGATACGCAGTATTTT. It specifies CSVESSGIGTDTQYF.

The chain joins TRBV7-6 to TRBJ2-1; D is perhaps TRBD2 (6 bases). Trimming stripped 5 bases from V and 8 bases from J, with 16 bases between. In germline, CDR1 is SGHVS, CDR2 FNYEAQ. CDR3 length: 14 amino acids. The CDR3 sequence is CASSGGTPADEQFF. CDR3 DNA sequence: TGTGCCAGCAGCGGCGGGACTCCTGCGGATGAGCAGTTCTTC.

The chain recombines TRBV2 with TRBJ1-5; tentatively, D is TRBD1 (5 bases). The CDR3 is 12 residues long. Germline values: CDR1 SNHLY, CDR2 FYNNEI. V shed 3 bases and J shed 6 bases, with 6 bases lying between them. The DNA for the CDR3 is TGTGCCAGCAGTGAGGGGACTCAGCCCCAGCATTTT. This translates into CASSEGTQPQHF.

The chain links TRBV2 to TRBJ1-4; no reliable D call. The germline V and J ends were trimmed by 1 base and 8 bases, with 14 bases remaining between them. Germline CDR1 SNHLY, CDR2 FYNNEI. CDR3 length: 15 amino acids. The CDR3 spells CASSEGLGSDEKLFF. CDR3 bases: TGTGCCAGCAGTGAAGGGCTGGGGTCCGACGAAAAACTGTTTTTT.

This clonotype was seen just once. This chain connects TRBV6-1 to TRBJ1-4; TRBD1 matches at 10 bases. Germline V gene data show CDR1 as MNHNS and CDR2 as SASEGT. The CDR3 length is 18 residues. V trimming: 3 bases; J trimming: 4 bases; junction bases outside the gene matches: 11. This chain's CDR3 is CASSEIIVGTGVNEKLFF. The CDR3 DNA sequence: TGTGCCAGCAGTGAGATTATCGTCGGGACAGGGGTTAATGAAAAACTGTTTTTT.

This clonotype has just one count. The chain uses TRBV5-6 and TRBJ2-1, with 9 bases lining up with TRBD2. CDR1 and CDR2 from the germline V gene are SGHDT and YYEEEE. After removal of 7 bases from V and 10 bases from J, the junction contained 9 bases not matched to a gene. The CDR3 has 13 residues. The CDR3 nucleotides are TGTGCCAGCGCTCCTAGCGGGACCCGGGAGCAGTTCTTC. This translates into CASAPSGTREQFF.

The chain joins TRBV28 to TRBJ2-5; 10 positions agree with TRBD1. Unmatched junction bases numbered 6, after V lost 9 bases and J lost 2 bases. Germline CDR1 reads MDHEN; CDR2 reads SYDVKM. The CDR3 sequence is 14 residues long. The CDR3 here is CASETGGGQETQYF. The CDR3 DNA reads as TGTGCCAGTGAGACAGGGGGCGGTCAAGAGACCCAGTACTTC.

This chain joins TRBV7-9 and TRBJ2-1; 10 nucleotides match TRBD2. The germline CDR1 and CDR2 sequences are SEHNR and FQNEAQ (reference sequence). The V segment lost 2 bases and the J segment 3 bases; nucleotides outside the gene matches: 1. There are 15 residues in the CDR3. Written as DNA, the CDR3 is TGTGCCAGCAGCTTAAGGACTAGCGGCTACAATGAGCAGTTCTTC. It is translated as CASSLRTSGYNEQFF.

This chain connects TRBV6-5 to TRBJ1-5; TRBD1 is a possible D gene (6 bases). This CDR3 is 14 amino acids long. Germline CDR1 and CDR2: MNHEY and SVGAGI. The germline V and J ends were trimmed by 6 bases and 5 bases, with 14 bases remaining between them. CDR3 protein: CASSPGTPDQPQHF. The CDR3 nucleotides read TGTGCCAGCAGCCCTGGGACACCAGATCAGCCCCAGCATTTT.

The V and J genes are TRBV4-1 and TRBJ2-1; 8 positions match TRBD1. Per germline, CDR1 MGHRA and CDR2 YSYEKL. The J segment lost 7 bases and the V segment lost 2 bases, leaving 13 bases of the junction unmatched. The CDR3 is 17 residues long. The CDR3 here is CASSQLPRGTGLNEQFF. DNA for the CDR3: TGCGCCAGCAGCCAACTCCCCAGGGGGACAGGCCTTAATGAGCAGTTCTTC.

The rearrangement links TRBV6-6 to TRBJ2-3; D is perhaps TRBD1 (6 bases). CDR1 is MNHNY, CDR2 SVGAGI, per germline (reference sequence). The V and J ends lost 7 bases and 6 bases respectively, with 17 bases between them. The CDR3 is made up of 14 amino acids. CDR3 protein: CASINQGIGDTQYF. The CDR3 DNA reads as TGTGCCAGCATCAATCAGGGGATTGGCGATACGCAGTATTTT.

This clonotype has more than one count but fewer than ten. The CDR3 protein is CASSRTGSTEAFF. CDR3 in DNA: TGTGCCAGCAGTCGAACAGGGTCCACTGAAGCTTTCTTT. The V and J genes are TRBV6-1 and TRBJ1-1; possible D gene TRBD1, 6 bases. The V and J ends lost 5 bases and 4 bases respectively, with 11 bases between them. The length of the CDR3 is 13 residues. Germline V gene lookup returns CDR1 MNHNS and CDR2 SASEGT.

This chain connects TRBV20-1 to TRBJ1-5; D is perhaps TRBD1 (6 bases). Per the germline V gene, CDR1 is DFQATT and CDR2 is SNEGSKA (reference sequence). CDR3 length: 16 residues. V lost 0 bases, J lost 9 bases, and 21 bases lay in between. CDR3 amino acids: CSARDRGQTRLSPQHF. The CDR3 region has the DNA TGCAGTGCTAGAGATCGAGGACAGACCCGTTTATCGCCCCAGCATTTT.

This chain connects TRBV6-5 to TRBJ2-1, with 9 bases matching TRBD2. Germline V gene data show CDR1 as MNHEY and CDR2 as SVGAGI. The V segment lost 6 bases and the J segment 5 bases; nucleotides outside the gene matches: 11. The CDR3 extends over 16 amino acids. The CDR3 nucleotides are TGTGCCAGCAGATTATCCGGGCTAGCGGGGAACAATGAGCAGTTCTTC. This encodes CASRLSGLAGNNEQFF.

The V gene is TRBV19, the J gene TRBJ1-2; D not resolved. The V gene's germline CDR1 is LNHDA and CDR2 SQIVND (reference sequence). The CDR3 is 14 amino acids. The V gene lost 5 bases and the J gene lost 2 bases, with 12 bases spanning the gap. The CDR3 bases are TGTGCCAGTAGTCTTGGACCTGCGAACTATGGCTACACCTTC. Amino acid sequence: CASSLGPANYGYTF.